Presented here are 14 T cell receptor beta chains from one specimen sequenced in a study of blood T cell repertoires in COVID-19. Sequencing used immunoSEQ multiplex PCR; TCRdb keeps in-frame clones, though not all of them. The table lists roughly 80,000 clones, 82% of them singletons. Sequenced material: peripheral blood. The receptors come from a human donor in a cohort sampled during active COVID-19.

J is TRBJ2-1 and V is TRBV5-5; the D gene is possibly TRBD2 (6 bases). The germline CDR1 and CDR2 sequences are SGHKS and YYEKEE (reference sequence). V shed 1 base and J shed 4 bases, with 9 bases lying between them. The length of the CDR3 is 14 residues. In nucleotides, the CDR3 is TGTGCCAGCAGCTTGTGGGACTCTTACAATGAGCAGTTCTTC. The encoded protein is CASSLWDSYNEQFF. The full variable domain, in which reference TRBV5-5 and TRBJ2-1 provide the parts outside the CDR3, is DAGVTQSPTHLIKTRGQQVTLRCSPISGHKSVSWYQQVLGQGPQFIFQYYEKEERGRGNFPDRFSARQFPNYSSELNVNALLLGDSALYLCASSLWDSYNEQFFGPGTRLTVL.

V gene TRBV6-1 combines with J gene TRBJ2-6; D remains ambiguous. The CDR3 has 15 amino acids. Trimming removed 2 bases at V and 1 base at J, with 6 bases between. Per germline, CDR1 MNHNS and CDR2 SASEGT. Here the CDR3 reads CASSEQDSGANVLTF. CDR3 DNA: TGTGCCAGCAGTGAACAGGATTCTGGGGCCAACGTCCTGACTTTC.

The genes are TRBV19 and TRBJ2-7; 7 nucleotides match TRBD2. With V trimmed by 5 bases and J by 2 bases, 6 bases remained unmatched. The germline CDR1 and CDR2 sequences are LNHDA and SQIVND (reference sequence). CDR3 size: 14 residues. This chain's CDR3 is CASSPIGGTYEQYF. In DNA, the CDR3 is TGTGCCAGTAGTCCTATCGGGGGGACCTACGAGCAGTACTTC.

This clone has a handful of counts. V is TRBV5-4 and J is TRBJ2-7; D is unclear. V was trimmed by 4 bases and J by 2 bases, leaving 13 bases between them. Per the germline V gene, CDR1 is SGHNT and CDR2 is YYREEE (reference sequence). CDR3 length: 14 amino acids. Written as DNA, the CDR3 is TGTGCCAGCAGCGCTCGGTTGGGCCCCTACGAGCAGTACTTC. This encodes CASSARLGPYEQYF.

The J gene is TRBJ1-2, the V gene TRBV5-1, with TRBD1 matching 7 bases. This CDR3 has 13 amino acids. Germline V lookup: CDR1 SGHRS, CDR2 YFSETQ. With V trimmed by 5 bases and J by 4 bases, 5 bases remained unmatched. As DNA, the CDR3 is TGCGCCAGCAGTACCGGGACAGCCTATGGCTACACCTTC. Translating it yields CASSTGTAYGYTF.

This clone has a single count. V is TRBV3-1 (or the pseudogene TRBV3-2) and J is TRBJ2-5, with D possibly TRBD2 on 7 matching bases. The length of the CDR3 is 17 residues. CDR1 is LGHDT, CDR2 YNNKEL, per germline (reference sequence). Trimming left V 0 bases short and J 0 bases short, with 14 bases between. CDR3 nucleotide sequence: TGTGCCAGCAGCCAAGAAGGGGGGGCGGGCGACCAAGAGACCCAGTACTTC. It translates to CASSQEGGAGDQETQYF.

The rearrangement links TRBV5-1 to TRBJ2-2; TRBD1 is a possible D gene (6 bases). This CDR3 is 15 amino acids long. Trimming pared 4 bases from V and 1 base from J, leaving 11 bases between. The germline V gene has CDR1 SGHRS and CDR2 YFSETQ. The CDR3 DNA reads as TGCGCCAGCAGCCCACAGGGACAGAACACCGGGGAGCTGTTTTTT. It specifies CASSPQGQNTGELFF.

The V gene is TRBV4-1, the J gene TRBJ2-1, with D tentatively TRBD2 (5 bases). CDR3 length equals 16 residues. Trimming pared 1 base from V and 5 bases from J, leaving 15 bases between. Germline values: CDR1 MGHRA, CDR2 YSYEKL. The CDR3 region has the DNA TGCGCCAGCAGCCAAGTTGGAACTAGTACACACAATGAGCAGTTCTTC. Translated, it gives CASSQVGTSTHNEQFF.

J is TRBJ2-3 and V is TRBV9, with TRBD2 as a possible D gene (5 bases). Germline V gene sequence: CDR1 SGDLS, CDR2 YYNGEE. The V and J ends lost 0 bases and 2 bases respectively, with 10 bases between them. CDR3 length equals 15 residues. The CDR3 nucleotides read TGTGCCAGCAGCGTAGTAAGCGGTTACACAGATACGCAGTATTTT. Translation gives CASSVVSGYTDTQYF.

The chain is built from TRBV19 and TRBJ1-1; D possibly corresponds to TRBD1 (6 bases). Germline V gene data show CDR1 as LNHDA and CDR2 as SQIVND (reference sequence). V was pared by 3 bases and J by 0 bases, with 11 bases between. CDR3 size: 15 residues. As DNA, the CDR3 is TGTGCCAGTAGTATGAGGGGGGGTATGAACACTGAAGCTTTCTTT. This codes for CASSMRGGMNTEAFF. Supplemented by reference TRBV19 and TRBJ1-1, the full variable domain reads DGGITQSPKYLFRKEGQNVTLSCEQNLNHDAMYWYRQDPGQGLRLIYYSQIVNDFQKGDIAEGYSVSREKKESFPLTVTSAQKNPTAFYLCASSMRGGMNTEAFFGQGTRLTVV.

The gene calls are TRBV5-1 and TRBJ2-3; D might be TRBD2 (6 bases). Trimming left V 4 bases short and J 0 bases short, with 15 bases between. Germline assignment: CDR1 SGHRS and CDR2 YFSETQ. The CDR3 spans 16 residues. The CDR3 reads CASSGGKLTSTDTQYF. CDR3 nucleotides: TGCGCCAGCAGCGGGGGGAAGCTTACTAGCACAGATACGCAGTATTTT. Combining the CDR3 with reference TRBV5-1 and TRBJ2-3 gives the whole variable domain KAGVTQTPRYLIKTRGQQVTLSCSPISGHRSVSWYQQTPGQGLQFLFEYFSETQRNKGNFPGRFSGRQFSNSRSEMNVSTLELGDSALYLCASSGGKLTSTDTQYFGPGTRLTVL.

Comment on this clone: Distinct nucleotide sequences in the sample also encode this CDR3. The rearrangement joins TRBV18 to TRBJ1-1; D perhaps matches TRBD1 (5 bases). V dropped 2 bases and J dropped 3 bases, with 7 bases sitting between them. Germline lookup yields CDR1 KGHSH and CDR2 LQKENI. This CDR3 is built from 13 residues. The CDR3 coding sequence is TGTGCCAGCTCACCAGGCAGGGACACTGAAGCTTTCTTT. It encodes CASSPGRDTEAFF.

As for this clone: Relative to the germline gene, one junction end is altered; a read error may explain this. The CDR3 here is CASSARTPKVETRYF. The CDR3 DNA is TGTGCCAGCAGTGCCAGGACACCTAAGGTGGAGACCCGGTACTTC. This sequence joins TRBV2 and TRBJ2-5, with D possibly being TRBD1 (5 bases). CDR1 and CDR2 (germline): SNHLY, FYNNEI. This CDR3 comprises 15 residues.

The DNA for the CDR3 is TGTGCCACCAGTGAGACTGACAGGGTCGCGCAGTATTTT. It yields the protein CATSETDRVAQYF. The rearrangement joins TRBV24-1 to TRBJ2-3, with TRBD1 matching 7 bases. Germline loops: CDR1 KGHDR, CDR2 SFDVKD. CDR3 size: 13 residues. J gave up 10 bases and V 4 bases, and 7 bases lay outside the gene matches.